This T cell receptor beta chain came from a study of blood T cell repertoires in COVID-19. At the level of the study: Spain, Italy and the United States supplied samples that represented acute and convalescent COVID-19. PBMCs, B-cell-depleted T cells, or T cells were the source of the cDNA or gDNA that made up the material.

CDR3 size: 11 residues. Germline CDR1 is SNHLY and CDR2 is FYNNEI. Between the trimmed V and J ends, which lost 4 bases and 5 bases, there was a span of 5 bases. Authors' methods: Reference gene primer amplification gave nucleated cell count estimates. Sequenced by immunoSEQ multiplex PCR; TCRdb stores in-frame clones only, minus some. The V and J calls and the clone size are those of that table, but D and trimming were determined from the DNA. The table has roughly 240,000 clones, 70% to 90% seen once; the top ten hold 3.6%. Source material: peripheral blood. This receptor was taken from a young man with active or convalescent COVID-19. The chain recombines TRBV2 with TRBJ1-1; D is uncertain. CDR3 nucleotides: TGTGCCAGCAGTGTGGCAACTGAAGCTTTCTTT. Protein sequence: CASSVATEAFF.